Listed here are 17 T cell receptor beta chains from one sample, sequenced in a study of blood T cell repertoires in COVID-19. TCRdb keeps only in-frame clones here, not all; method: immunoSEQ multiplex PCR. Of about 150,000 clones in the sample, about nine tenths were seen once. The specimen was peripheral blood. The receptor set was obtained from a human donor in a cohort sampled during active COVID-19.

V usage is TRBV6-4 and J usage is TRBJ1-4; 8 bases line up with TRBD1. The CDR3 contains 16 residues. V trimming: 6 bases; J trimming: 4 bases; junction bases outside the gene matches: 10. Germline CDR1 is MRHNA and CDR2 is SNTAGT. The DNA for the CDR3 is TGTGCCAGCAGCGGAGGCCGGGACAGGCGTAATGAAAAACTGTTTTTT. Translation: CASSGGRDRRNEKLFF.

The J gene is TRBJ1-1, the V gene TRBV6-2 or TRBV6-3; 10 bases are shared with TRBD1. Trimming removed 0 bases from V and 3 bases from J; junction bases left unmatched: 4. This CDR3 comprises 16 residues. CDR1 and CDR2 from the germline V gene are MNHEY and SVGEGT. CDR3 region: CASSYSLGTGDTEAFF. CDR3 sequence (DNA): TGTGCCAGCAGTTACTCGTTAGGGACAGGGGACACTGAAGCTTTCTTT.

This clone came up once. One end of the junction fails to match germline, which may point to a read error. This chain connects TRBV7-7 to TRBJ2-3; D is possibly TRBD2 (6 bases). Germline loops: CDR1 SSHAT, CDR2 FNYEAQ (reference sequence). The CDR3 has 15 amino acids. CDR3 sequence (DNA): TGTGCTAGCAGCCCCAGAGGGCGGGGAAAAGATACGCAGTATTTT. Protein: CASSPRGRGKDTQYF.

The chain joins TRBV15 to TRBJ2-7; D perhaps matches TRBD2 (5 bases). V lost 0 bases and J lost 6, with 15 bases in between. Germline CDR1 reads LNHNV; CDR2 reads YYDKDF (reference sequence). The length of the CDR3 is 15 residues. As DNA, the CDR3 is TGTGCCACCAGCAGAGATCGGGGTACTTTAGTCGAGCAGTACTTC. It is translated as CATSRDRGTLVEQYF.

This chain links TRBV27 with TRBJ1-1; 9 bases map to TRBD1. The CDR3 is 15 amino acids. Germline V lookup: CDR1 MNHEY, CDR2 SMNVEV (reference sequence). The junction had 9 bases not matched to a gene; V was cut back by 6 bases and J by 4 bases. This CDR3 is CASRRGQGGATEAFF. The DNA for the CDR3 is TGTGCCAGCAGGAGGGGACAGGGCGGCGCCACTGAAGCTTTCTTT.

As concerns this clone: The junction shows a germline mismatch at one end, possibly a read error. The CDR3 loop is CAIGDRDRGLVGYTF. CDR3 nucleotides: TGTGCCATCGGTGACCGGGACAGGGGGCTAGTAGGCTACACCTTC. The chain employs TRBV10-3 and TRBJ1-2; TRBD1 matches at 12 bases. The germline gives CDR1 ENHRY, CDR2 SYGVKD. The CDR3 covers 15 residues.

The chain combines TRBV4-1 with TRBJ1-4, with 9 bases aligning to TRBD1. This CDR3 is 16 amino acids long. CDR1 is MGHRA and CDR2 is YSYEKL in the germline V gene. V was pared by 2 bases and J by 7 bases, with 8 bases of the junction left unmatched. The CDR3 DNA reads TGCGCCAGCAGCCAAAGCCGGGACAGGGTGTTTGAAAAACTGTTTTTT. It translates to CASSQSRDRVFEKLFF.

The rearrangement links TRBV7-3 to TRBJ2-5; D is unclear. The CDR3 contains 14 residues. Germline CDR1 and CDR2: SGHTA and FQGTGA. V dropped 9 bases and J dropped 5 bases, with 19 bases sitting between them. The CDR3 DNA sequence: TGTGCCAGTAAGATCGGGTCCACCAGTGAGACCCAGTACTTC. It specifies CASKIGSTSETQYF.

The chain couples TRBV4-1 to TRBJ1-5; no firm D call. CDR3 size: 14 residues. Trimming stripped 4 bases from V and 0 bases from J, with 7 bases between. Germline CDR1 is MGHRA and CDR2 is YSYEKL. CDR3: CASSLLNSNQPQHF. DNA for the CDR3: TGCGCCAGCAGCCTTCTAAATAGCAATCAGCCCCAGCATTTT.

The chain combines TRBV7-2 with TRBJ2-1, with unresolved D. This CDR3 contains 15 residues. The germline V gene has CDR1 SGHTA and CDR2 FQGNSA. Trimming removed 3 bases from V and 2 bases from J, with 11 bases in between. The CDR3 region is CASSLRGMAYNEQFF. DNA of the CDR3: TGTGCCAGCAGCTTGCGCGGTATGGCCTACAATGAGCAGTTCTTC.

This clone appeared a few times. This chain links TRBV7-9 with TRBJ1-2, with 7 bases lining up with TRBD1. Germline V gives CDR1 SEHNR, CDR2 FQNEAQ (reference sequence). This CDR3 region has 14 residues. The trim removed 5 bases at V and 2 bases at J, leaving 5 bases unmatched. The CDR3 is CASSLPQGNYGYTF. CDR3 DNA sequence: TGTGCCAGCAGCCTGCCACAGGGGAACTATGGCTACACCTTC.

CDR3 protein: CASSKQGVSDEKLFF. The CDR3 nucleotides are TGTGCCAGCAGCAAACAAGGGGTCTCCGATGAAAAACTGTTTTTT. The genes are TRBV6-6 and TRBJ1-4, with D perhaps TRBD1 (5 bases). The V end was cut by 6 bases, the J end by 6 bases, with 17 bases between. This CDR3 region has 15 residues. Per the germline V gene, CDR1 is MNHNY and CDR2 is SVGAGI (reference sequence).

The rearrangement uses TRBV6-5 and TRBJ2-1; 10 nucleotides align to TRBD2. V shed 5 bases and J 7 bases; nucleotides not matched to a gene: 5. The V gene's germline CDR1 is MNHEY and CDR2 SVGAGI. This CDR3 is 14 amino acids long. DNA of the CDR3: TGTGCCAGCAGTAGCGGGGGGGCGCGTAATGAGCAGTTCTTC. Encoded protein: CASSSGGARNEQFF.

This clone has a handful of counts. Other DNA sequences within the sample encode an identical CDR3. The J gene is TRBJ1-1, the V gene TRBV11-2; D is undetermined. The CDR3 is made up of 13 amino acids. The germline V gene has CDR1 SGHAT and CDR2 FQNNGV. V lost 0 bases to trimming and J lost 5 bases, with 7 bases between them. CDR3: CASSLDRVTEAFF. CDR3 nucleotide sequence: TGTGCCAGCAGCTTAGATCGAGTAACTGAAGCTTTCTTT.

This rearrangement joins TRBV5-4 to TRBJ2-5; 10 nucleotides agree with TRBD2. Germline values: CDR1 SGHNT, CDR2 YYREEE (reference sequence). This CDR3 comprises 15 residues. The junction had 11 bases not matched to a gene; V was cut back by 3 bases and J by 9 bases. CDR3 in amino acids: CASSSTQFSGGPQYF. In DNA form, the CDR3 reads TGTGCCAGCAGCTCTACCCAGTTTAGCGGGGGGCCCCAGTACTTC.

This chain links TRBV6-5 with TRBJ1-2; D perhaps matches TRBD1 (6 bases). CDR3 length equals 11 residues. Germline assignment: CDR1 MNHEY and CDR2 SVGAGI. The V end was cut by 7 bases, the J end by 5 bases, with 8 bases between. The CDR3: CASTTGYGYTF. CDR3 nucleotide sequence: TGTGCCAGCACCACAGGGTATGGCTACACCTTC.

The chain couples TRBV6-5 to TRBJ1-2; D is unresolved. Trimming left V 0 bases short and J 4 bases short, with 9 bases between. The germline V gene has CDR1 MNHEY and CDR2 SVGAGI. The CDR3 contains 14 residues. The DNA of the CDR3 is TGTGCCAGCAGTTACTCCGGGGAGAGCTATGGCTACACCTTC. It is translated as CASSYSGESYGYTF.